The 5 T cell receptor beta chains listed next were all sequenced from one sample in a study of blood T cell repertoires in COVID-19. Assay: immunoSEQ multiplex PCR; the TCRdb copy retains only in-frame clones and omits some. The repertoire has about 300,000 clones, about 93% of them found once; the top ten carry 1.1%. Sample: PBMCs or T cells enriched from blood (not recorded which). These receptors were obtained from a woman in her 30s who had recovered from COVID-19.

This clone was picked up a small number of times. This rearrangement joins TRBV7-2 to TRBJ1-2; D is possibly TRBD1 (5 bases). The germline V and J ends were trimmed by 7 bases and 6 bases, with 27 bases remaining between them. Germline V CDR1 and CDR2: SGHTA, FQGNSA. This CDR3 region has 17 residues. The CDR3 DNA follows: TGTGCCAGCATCCCTGAGGGCGGGGGGGATATTATAGATGGCTACACCTTC. It specifies CASIPEGGGDIIDGYTF.

This clone was detected once. The V gene is TRBV5-6, the J gene TRBJ1-5; 7 nucleotides line up with TRBD1. V shed 2 bases and J 1 base; nucleotides not matched to a gene: 9. From germline, CDR1 is SGHDT and CDR2 YYEEEE. The CDR3 has 17 residues. The CDR3 spells CASSLNTGAGSNQPQHF. The DNA of the CDR3 is TGTGCCAGCAGCTTAAATACAGGGGCGGGAAGCAATCAGCCCCAGCATTTT.

The chain recombines TRBV4-3 with TRBJ2-3, with D maybe TRBD2 (6 bases). From germline, CDR1 is LGHNA and CDR2 YSLEER. With 0 bases removed from V and 4 bases from J, the gap between germline ends came to 11 bases. The CDR3 runs to 15 residues. CDR3 sequence: CASSQDRRGSDTQYF. Written as DNA, the CDR3 is TGCGCCAGCAGCCAAGACAGACGGGGGTCAGATACGCAGTATTTT.

The chain carries TRBV18 and TRBJ2-5; 8 nucleotides align to TRBD1. CDR1 KGHSH and CDR2 LQKENI come from the germline V gene. This CDR3 comprises 14 residues. Trimming at V came to 5 bases and at J to 1 base, leaving 3 bases not matched to a gene. CDR3 in DNA: TGTGCCAGCTCATGGGACAGGAGCCAAGAGACCCAGTACTTC. It translates to CASSWDRSQETQYF.

V is TRBV18 and J is TRBJ1-2; D perhaps matches TRBD1 (6 bases). Germline V gene data show CDR1 as KGHSH and CDR2 as LQKENI. The CDR3 totals 16 residues. V was pared by 2 bases and J by 2 bases, with 15 bases between. CDR3 in DNA: TGTGCCAGCTCACCAACCTGGACAGCATACAACTATGGCTACACCTTC. It is translated as CASSPTWTAYNYGYTF.